Reported below is one T cell receptor (beta chain). Its antigen remains unidentified. No much larger clone exists at a distance of one base, and base qualities are not known. This specimen belongs to a study of blood T cell repertoires in COVID-19 (dated by TCRdb to about 2020). Broadly, across the study: Collaborator samples came from the United States, Italy and Spain and covered acute and convalescent phases of COVID-19. The prospective study material was composed of cDNA or gDNA derived from T cells, B-cell-depleted T cells, or PBMCs. Subjects who had been exposed to COVID-19, were actively infected with it, or had recovered from it provided the deeply sampled blood TCRbeta repertoires that made up the dataset. A freely available public database, intended as a resource for researchers studying the immune response to SARS-CoV-2, is where the repertoires were released. The samples were drawn from two sources: the first 160 participants of the ongoing ImmuneRACE study, and 1,200 or so subjects contributed by 6 global collaborators. A de-identified subject ID, COVID-19 status, age in years and sex were almost always included in the sample metadata. Where available, HLA class I and class II types were obtained from metadata supplied by the sample provider rather than from assay-based typing.

Whole blood was collected in K2EDTA tubes by collaborating institutions according to the institutions' own protocols. For TCRbeta analysis, collaborator samples were shipped as frozen whole blood, as isolated PBMCs, or as DNA extracted from either sample type. Study-wide conclusions, independent of this receptor: How much clinical and demographic metadata was included differed by source and by participant, and the metadata was provided uncurated.

Counted from cysteine to phenylalanine, this CDR3 has 13 amino acids. Only the CDR3 region is kept as DNA, spanning 39 bases read in frame from base 1. Taken from the germline V gene (reference sequence), the CDR1 and CDR2 loops are PRHDT and FYEKMQ. V is pared back by 4 bases and J by 11 bases, with 17 bases lying between the germline termini. TCRbeta CDR3 regions were amplified from genomic DNA by means of the immunoSEQ Assay, a bias-controlled multiplex PCR. Under the source paper's analysis protocol: Nucleated cell counts per sample were estimated from amplification of reference gene primers within the assay. To quantify the absolute abundance of each unique TCRbeta CDR3 rearrangement, sequence reads were collapsed and filtered. For each sample, productive Simpson clonality was calculated as the square root of Simpson's diversity index over productive rearrangements. TCRdb mirrors the immuneACCESS table, restricted to in-frame sequences. Some clones are absent from its copies; in checked studies, under half trace to an unresolved V gene, and the reason for the others is unknown. V and J calls and clone size come straight from that table; D and trimming were deduced from the DNA. The sample yields about 83,000 clones; about 82% were counted once. The ten largest clones capture roughly 8% of the sample.

This clonotype originated in a man in his fifties or sixties with active COVID-19. The sample comprised peripheral blood. The sequence links TRBV13 to TRBJ1-1; the D gene is unclear. In nucleotide form, the sequence is TGTGCCAGCAGCTCCATGGGCCATAGTGGCGCTTTCTTT. This yields the protein CASSSMGHSGAFF.